These 5 T cell receptor beta chains were sequenced from one sample in a study of cytomegalovirus exposure and HLA in healthy donors. 60 Vbeta and 13 Jbeta primers were used in PCR. Measured with immunoSEQ multiplex PCR; TCRdb has only the in-frame clones, and not every one. The data contain more than 150,000 clones, about 75% of them singletons. The sample consisted of PBMCs. All receptors come from a man between 50 and 59 years old in good health and CMV-seropositive.

This chain uses TRBV6-5 with TRBJ1-2, with D hard to call. The germline V gene encodes CDR1 MNHEY and CDR2 SVGAGI. V gave up 2 bases and J gave up 4 bases, with 8 bases separating them. This CDR3 region has 13 residues. The DNA of the CDR3 is TGTGCCAGCAGTTACGACGGGATCTATGGCTACACCTTC. Its protein is CASSYDGIYGYTF.

The rearrangement joins TRBV7-8 to TRBJ1-6; D might be TRBD1 (5 bases). V dropped 5 bases and J dropped 4 bases, with 15 bases sitting between them. Germline V CDR1 and CDR2: SGHVS, FQNEAQ. This CDR3 is built from 16 residues. The CDR3 DNA reads as TGTGCCAGCAGCCAAGTTGGAGGGACTTATAATTCACCCCTCCACTTT. It specifies CASSQVGGTYNSPLHF.

The J gene is TRBJ1-2, the V gene TRBV28; D is uncertain. V lost 1 base and J 2 bases, leaving 11 bases between the germline ends. The CDR3 sequence is 15 residues long. Per the germline V gene, CDR1 is MDHEN and CDR2 is SYDVKM. CDR3 amino acids: CASSLYGELNYGYTF. The CDR3 DNA is TGTGCCAGCAGTTTATATGGAGAATTAAACTATGGCTACACCTTC.

The V gene is TRBV27, the J gene TRBJ1-6, with TRBD1 as a possible D gene (6 bases). V lost 3 bases to trimming and J lost 9 bases, with 15 bases between them. The germline CDR1 and CDR2 sequences are MNHEY and SMNVEV (reference sequence). This CDR3 is built from 15 residues. The CDR3 region has the DNA TGTGCCAGCAGTTTCAGGGCGGGGGCCGGTTCACCCCTCCACTTT. Translation gives CASSFRAGAGSPLHF.

The chain joins TRBV2 to TRBJ1-2; D might be TRBD1 (5 bases). Trimming took off 4 bases at V and 6 bases at J, with 24 bases between the two ends. This CDR3 region has 17 residues. CDR1 is SNHLY, CDR2 FYNNEI, per germline. CDR3 residues: CASSVGLPAPGGDGYTF. As DNA, the CDR3 is TGTGCCAGCAGTGTAGGTCTCCCGGCCCCCGGGGGAGATGGCTACACCTTC.